The 22 T cell receptor beta chains below all came from one sample that was sequenced in a study of post-analysis software for immune sequencing data. Whole-study findings and limits: With TRBV5-6, TRBV5-1 and TRBV20-1 included, 4 or 5 TRBV segments were more frequent in patients than in controls.

The antigens these receptors bind are not known. Prepared TCR beta cDNA libraries contained unique molecular identifiers. TCRdb reanalysed the PCR reads using MiXCR and keeps one entry per CDR3 protein. The sample carries about 540,000 distinct CDR3 sequences, roughly 34% recorded once. The material sequenced was blood. These receptors were taken from a girl under 18 with multiple sclerosis.

The CDR3 DNA reads as TGTGCCAGCAGTTCCTCTGACAGGGGGGCCTTCTATGGCTACACCTTC. Its protein is CASSSSDRGAFYGYTF. This rearrangement joins TRBV28 to TRBJ1-2, with 9 nucleotides matching TRBD1. Germline CDR1 and CDR2: MDHEN and SYDVKM. The CDR3 has 16 residues. The ends lost 4 bases at V and 4 bases at J; junction bases unmatched: 10.

This rearrangement joins TRBV20-1 to TRBJ2-7; 9 bases line up with TRBD1. The CDR3 has 13 amino acids. The V gene end was trimmed by 5 bases and the J gene end by 3 bases; junction bases not matched to a gene: 5. Germline loops: CDR1 DFQATT, CDR2 SNEGSKA (reference sequence). The CDR3 is CSAPPGQGYEQYF. The CDR3 nucleotides are TGCAGTGCTCCACCGGGACAGGGCTACGAGCAGTACTTC.

This clonotype has a handful of counts. This sequence joins TRBV11-2 and TRBJ1-2, with a possible D match to TRBD1 (5 bases). The germline V gene has CDR1 SGHAT and CDR2 FQNNGV. The V gene lost 3 bases and the J gene lost 11 bases, with 16 bases spanning the gap. This CDR3 region has 13 residues. The CDR3 nucleotides are TGTGCCAGCAGCTTCGAGGGGACGGGAATTTACACCTTC. Its translation: CASSFEGTGIYTF. Together with reference TRBV11-2 and TRBJ1-2, the CDR3 gives the full variable domain: EAGVAQSPRYKIIEKRQSVAFWCNPISGHATLYWYQQILGQGPKLLIQFQNNGVVDDSQLPKDRFSAERLKGVDSTLKIQPAKLEDSAVYLCASSFEGTGIYTFGSGTRLTVV.

This chain joins TRBV6-4 and TRBJ2-4; D remains ambiguous. This CDR3 is built from 16 residues. Germline V lookup: CDR1 MRHNA, CDR2 SNTAGT. V was trimmed by 2 bases and J by 2 bases, leaving 13 bases between them. CDR3 nucleotide sequence: TGTGCCAGCAGTGACCCGGTGTATCCAACCAAAAACATTCAGTACTTC. It is translated as CASSDPVYPTKNIQYF.

The sample holds a few counts of this clonotype. This chain joins TRBV6-5 and TRBJ1-2; D possibly corresponds to TRBD1 (5 bases). Trimming stripped 6 bases from V and 3 bases from J, with 17 bases between. CDR1 MNHEY and CDR2 SVGAGI come from the germline V gene. The CDR3 sequence is 15 residues long. The CDR3 loop reads CASRPLARVYYGYTF. CDR3 in DNA: TGTGCCAGCAGACCCCTTGCCAGGGTGTACTATGGCTACACCTTC.

Worth noting for this clonotype: A much larger clone lies one base from this, so it may be a read error. The J gene is TRBJ1-2, the V gene TRBV5-1, with a weak D call TRBD1 (6 bases). The CDR3 totals 14 residues. Trimming shortened V by 0 bases and J by 1 base, and 7 bases separated the two germline ends. Germline CDR1 and CDR2: SGHRS and YFSETQ. DNA for the CDR3: TGCGCCAGCAGCTTGGGACAGGATAACTATGGCTACACCTTC. Translation gives CASSLGQDNYGYTF.

This clonotype was picked up one time. The chain employs TRBV20-1 and TRBJ2-1, with 15 bases matching TRBD2. Germline CDR1 and CDR2: DFQATT and SNEGSKA (reference sequence). The CDR3 extends over 18 amino acids. The V segment lost 5 bases and the J segment 0 bases; nucleotides outside the gene matches: 8. The CDR3 region has the DNA TGCAGTGCTCCGGGACTAGCGGGAGGCAAGAGCTCCTACAATGAGCAGTTCTTC. This sequence encodes CSAPGLAGGKSSYNEQFF.

This clonotype was detected only a few times. V is TRBV5-1 and J is TRBJ1-1; D ambiguous. Between the trimmed V and J ends, which lost 3 bases and 1 base, there was a span of 7 bases. Germline V gene data show CDR1 as SGHRS and CDR2 as YFSETQ. There are 13 residues in the CDR3. The CDR3 is CASSSKGNTEAFF. CDR3 DNA sequence: TGCGCCAGCAGCTCGAAGGGGAACACTGAAGCTTTCTTT.

The V call is TRBV11-2, the J call TRBJ2-3, with TRBD2 matching over 7 bases. After removal of 5 bases from V and 2 bases from J, the junction contained 13 bases not matched to a gene. The germline gives CDR1 SGHAT, CDR2 FQNNGV. This CDR3 has 17 residues. DNA of the CDR3: TGTGCCAGCAGCGACCCCGCTAGCGGTCCTACCACAGATACGCAGTATTTT. Translating gives CASSDPASGPTTDTQYF.

This clonotype was counted ten times or more. The J gene is TRBJ2-3, the V gene TRBV10-3; D is ambiguous. V was cut by 7 bases and J by 0 bases, with 11 bases left in between. CDR1 and CDR2 (germline): ENHRY, SYGVKD. The CDR3 covers 14 residues. The CDR3 region has the DNA TGTGCCATCACCGGCAGTACTAGCACAGATACGCAGTATTTT. It is translated as CAITGSTSTDTQYF.

The V gene is TRBV12-3 or TRBV12-4, the J gene TRBJ2-2; TRBD1 matches 8 bases. This CDR3 is built from 15 residues. The ends lost 3 bases at V and 4 bases at J; junction bases unmatched: 4. The CDR3 here is CASSFFQGATGELFF. For the CDR3, the DNA is TGTGCCAGCAGTTTCTTCCAGGGGGCCACCGGGGAGCTGTTTTTT.

CDR3 sequence: CASRPQGASEQFF. The CDR3 DNA is TGTGCCAGCAGGCCACAGGGGGCGAGTGAGCAGTTCTTC. The chain couples TRBV27 to TRBJ2-1, with 9 nucleotides matching TRBD1. The CDR3 extends over 13 amino acids. Unmatched junction bases numbered 6, after V lost 6 bases and J lost 9 bases. From germline, CDR1 is MNHEY and CDR2 SMNVEV (reference sequence).

This clonotype occurred once. Mismatch with germline at one junction end may stem from a read error. This rearrangement joins TRBV6-1 to TRBJ1-1, with 8 bases matching TRBD1. The CDR3 consists of 13 residues. The germline gives CDR1 MNHNS, CDR2 SASEGT. CDR3 nucleotide sequence: TGTGCCAGCGGAGACAGGGGCACCCGTGAAACTTTCTTT. Amino acid sequence: CASGDRGTRETFF.

The rearrangement uses TRBV5-6 and TRBJ1-1; 8 bases are a match to TRBD1. From germline, CDR1 is SGHDT and CDR2 YYEEEE. The ends lost 5 bases at V and 1 base at J; junction bases unmatched: 4. The CDR3 consists of 14 residues. In nucleotides, the CDR3 is TGTGCCAGCAGGGGGACAGGACGGAACACTGAAGCTTTCTTT. It is translated as CASRGTGRNTEAFF.

This clonotype was recorded a few times. V and J are TRBV20-1 and TRBJ2-5; D remains unclear. The end of the DNA fits TRBJ2-7 better, so the J call may be wrong. This CDR3 has 14 residues. CDR1 and CDR2 (germline): DFQATT, SNEGSKA (reference sequence). The CDR3 nucleotides read TGCAGTGCTAGTAAGGTTGTGAGGACCTACGAGCAGTACTTC. It translates to CSASKVVRTYEQYF.

The V call is TRBV7-2, the J call TRBJ2-1; tentative D call: TRBD2 (5 bases). The CDR3 consists of 16 residues. Trimming shortened V by 2 bases and J by 5 bases, and 16 bases separated the two germline ends. CDR1 and CDR2 from the germline V gene are SGHTA and FQGNSA. The CDR3 loop reads CASSLTREGVHNEQFF. The CDR3 DNA sequence: TGTGCCAGCAGCTTAACGAGGGAAGGAGTGCACAATGAGCAGTTCTTC.

This clonotype has only a few counts. This rearrangement joins TRBV6-1 to TRBJ1-5; TRBD1 aligns across 8 bases. CDR3 length: 16 residues. Germline CDR1 MNHNS, CDR2 SASEGT. J gave up 1 base and V 4 bases, and 6 bases lay outside the gene matches. The CDR3 region has the DNA TGTGCCAGCAGTGTTTTCGGGGACAGGAGCAATCAGCCCCAGCATTTT. Protein product: CASSVFGDRSNQPQHF.

The V call is TRBV14, the J call TRBJ1-5, with D uncertain. V dropped 6 bases and J dropped 8 bases, with 11 bases sitting between them. The CDR3 is made up of 12 amino acids. The germline CDR1 and CDR2 sequences are SGHDN and FVKESK. This CDR3 is CASSPTLEPQHF. The CDR3 nucleotides are TGTGCCAGCAGTCCGACCTTGGAGCCCCAGCATTTT.

This clonotype was picked up a small number of times. The chain links TRBV29-1 to TRBJ2-3, with D perhaps matching TRBD1 or TRBD2 (6 bases each). This CDR3 contains 15 residues. Trimming removed 4 bases at V and 5 bases at J, with 19 bases between. In germline, CDR1 is SQVTM, CDR2 ANQGSEA. CDR3: CSVAGFAEGEDTQYF. CDR3 in DNA: TGCAGCGTTGCGGGTTTTGCGGAGGGGGAAGATACGCAGTATTTT.

This clonotype has only a few counts. J is TRBJ2-1 and V is TRBV29-1; perhaps TRBD1 as D (6 bases). Trimming removed 4 bases from V and 5 bases from J, with 12 bases in between. CDR1 and CDR2 (germline): SQVTM, ANQGSEA. This CDR3 has 13 amino acids. For the CDR3, the DNA is TGCAGCGTTGCGAACAGGGCCGACAATGAGCAGTTCTTC. As protein: CSVANRADNEQFF.

The V gene is TRBV27, the J gene TRBJ2-2; D not resolved. The germline CDR1 and CDR2 sequences are MNHEY and SMNVEV (reference sequence). This CDR3 contains 15 residues. Trimming shortened V by 2 bases and J by 8 bases, and 15 bases separated the two germline ends. CDR3 in DNA: TGTGCCAGCAGTTTAGGCGGCGGCCCAAGGGGGGAGCTGTTTTTT. It specifies CASSLGGGPRGELFF.

About this clonotype itself: Its ends do not fully match the called genes, so a read error is possible. The chain employs TRBV3-1 and TRBJ2-7, with 8 bases matching TRBD1. This CDR3 region has 15 residues. Looked up from germline, CDR1 is LGHDT and CDR2 is YNNKEL (reference sequence). The CDR3 sequence: CASSSRSRGQYERYF. CDR3 nucleotides: TGTGCCAGCAGCTCGCGGAGCAGGGGGCAGTACGAGCGGTACTTC.